This T cell receptor (beta chain) was profiled in a study of OX40 agonist ivuxolimab in advanced cancers. General observations from the study: In the expanded peripheral T cells, antigen specificity was never determined. Relatively little clonal expansion, among the lowest observed, appeared in partial responders at 0.1-3.0 mg/kg.

This clone was observed once. Its antigen is still unknown. Using immunoSEQ multiplex PCR, the repertoire was profiled, and TCRdb retains in-frame clones only, with some absent. The sample has approximately 54,000 clones, approximately 90% seen once. V shed 6 bases and J shed 5 bases, with 35 bases lying between them. This CDR3 is built from 20 residues. CDR1 and CDR2 (germline): MDHEN, SYDVKM. Blood draws occurred at baseline, cycle 4 day 1, and cycle 7 day 1. The V and J genes are TRBV28 and TRBJ2-7; D may be TRBD1 (5 bases). This sequence was found in an adult with an advanced solid tumor such as melanoma, head and neck, liver or kidney cancer. Sequencing used CD4+ or CD8+ T cells sorted from blood, obtained in a trial of the OX40 agonist ivuxolimab. The CDR3 DNA follows: TGTGCCAGCAGACCCGTCCTTGGGCAGGGCGTCACCAGTTTAATCGACGAGCAGTACTTC. Translation: CASRPVLGQGVTSLIDEQYF.